This TCR beta chain was profiled in a study of cytomegalovirus exposure and HLA in healthy donors. The primer mix had 60 Vbeta and 13 Jbeta primers. TCRdb's copy holds only in-frame clones and misses some; the assay was immunoSEQ multiplex PCR. The sample contains 93,000 or so clones, under 85% of which appear only once. Study conclusions and caveats: Donors were assumed by presence/absence analyses to have roughly uniform sequencing depth. The authors listed approximately 150 TCR beta chains as cytomegalovirus-associated. Highly shared variants forming one cluster were likely a sequencing artifact.

CDR3 size: 16 residues. Germline V gene lookup returns CDR1 SGHTA and CDR2 FQGNSA. J lost 2 bases, V lost 1 base, and 7 bases had no gene match. With regard to this clone: Its specificity is unknown.

This receptor was taken from a man over 45 in good health and CMV-seropositive. V gene TRBV7-2 combines with J gene TRBJ2-7; 8 positions agree with TRBD2. Material for sequencing was PBMCs. The CDR3 bases are TGTGCCAGCAGCTTAGAGGGACTAGGGCTGACCTACGAGCAGTACTTC. It codes for CASSLEGLGLTYEQYF.